This T cell receptor (beta chain) was captured in a study of blood T cell repertoires in COVID-19 (dated by TCRdb to 2018 to 2020). At the level of the whole study: The collaborator samples originated in the United States, Italy and Spain and spanned the acute and convalescent phases of COVID-19. The prospective study material was composed of cDNA or gDNA derived from T cells, B-cell-depleted T cells, or PBMCs. Subjects who had been exposed to COVID-19, were actively infected with it, or had recovered from it provided the deeply sampled blood TCRbeta repertoires that made up the dataset. The repertoires were released in a freely available public database intended as a resource for research on the immune response to SARS-CoV-2. Samples were obtained from the ongoing ImmuneRACE study (first 160 participants) and from about 1,300 subjects provided by 6 global collaborators. The sample metadata nearly always contained a de-identified subject ID, COVID-19 status, age in years and sex. HLA class I and class II types, where available, came from metadata supplied by the sample provider rather than from assay-based typing. Study-wide findings and limitations: The amount of clinical and demographic metadata varied by source and participant and was provided uncurated.

Comment on this clone: Its antigen is not yet known. No base quality information exists; no much larger clone differs at one position.

TCRbeta CDR3 regions were amplified from genomic DNA by means of the immunoSEQ Assay, a bias-controlled multiplex PCR. The original methods were these. The number of nucleated cells in each sample was estimated from the amplification of reference gene primers within the assay. Sequence reads were collapsed and filtered to measure the absolute abundance of every unique TCRbeta CDR3 rearrangement. Productive Simpson clonality was computed per sample as the square root of Simpson's diversity index over productive rearrangements. TCRdb took this table from immuneACCESS and kept in-frame rearrangements with V and J called. Such tables lack part of the clones; where checked against another copy, unresolved V genes explain under half of the gap, and the rest is unexplained. V, J and clone size were drawn from that table, and D and trimming were deduced from the DNA. The sample data list hundreds of thousands of clones, and 83% of these were observed just once. 0.95% to 1.5% of the sample is taken by the ten largest.

The germline V gene supplies CDR1 SGHRS and CDR2 YFSETQ. Relative to germline, V is missing 1 base and J is missing 1 base, with 1 base of the junction outside any gene match. The CDR3 measures 15 amino acids from cysteine to phenylalanine. Only CDR3 DNA is held: 45 bases, read in frame from base 1. At one collaborating source in Seattle, patients were enrolled during active infection and were followed longitudinally through the course of disease. Whole blood was collected in K2EDTA tubes by collaborating institutions according to the institutions' own protocols. For TCRbeta analysis, collaborator samples were shipped as frozen whole blood, as isolated PBMCs, or as DNA extracted from either sample type.

The rearrangement combines TRBV5-1 with TRBJ2-2; TRBD1 fits 7 bases in the junction. The clonotype originates from a woman aged 25 to 39 with COVID-19, enrolled during active disease. The sequencing sample was made of peripheral blood. The CDR3 in this case is CASSLNRGNTGELFF. In nucleotide form, the sequence is TGCGCCAGCAGCTTGAACAGGGGGAACACCGGGGAGCTGTTTTTT. With all but the CDR3 taken from the reference TRBV5-1 and TRBJ2-2 genes, the full variable domain is: KAGVTQTPRYLIKTRGQQVTLSCSPISGHRSVSWYQQTPGQGLQFLFEYFSETQRNKGNFPGRFSGRQFSNSRSEMNVSTLELGDSALYLCASSLNRGNTGELFFGEGSRLTVL.